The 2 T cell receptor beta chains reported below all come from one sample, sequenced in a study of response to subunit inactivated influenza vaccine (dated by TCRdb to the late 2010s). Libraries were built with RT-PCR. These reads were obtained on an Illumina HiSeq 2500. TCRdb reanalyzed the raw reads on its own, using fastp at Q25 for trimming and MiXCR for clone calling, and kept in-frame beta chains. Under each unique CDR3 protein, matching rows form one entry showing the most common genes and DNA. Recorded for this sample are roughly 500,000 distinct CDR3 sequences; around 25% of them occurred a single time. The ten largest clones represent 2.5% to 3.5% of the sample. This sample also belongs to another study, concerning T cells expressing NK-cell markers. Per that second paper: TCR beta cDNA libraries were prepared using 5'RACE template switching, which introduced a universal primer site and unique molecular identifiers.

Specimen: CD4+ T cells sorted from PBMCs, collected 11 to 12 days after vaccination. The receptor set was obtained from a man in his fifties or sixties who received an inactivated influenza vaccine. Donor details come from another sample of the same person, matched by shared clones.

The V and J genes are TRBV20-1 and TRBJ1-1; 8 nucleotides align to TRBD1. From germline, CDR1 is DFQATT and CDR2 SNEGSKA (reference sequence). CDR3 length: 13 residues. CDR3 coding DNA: TGCAGCGCGAACAGGGGGTCGAACACTGAAGCTTTCTTT. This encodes CSANRGSNTEAFF.

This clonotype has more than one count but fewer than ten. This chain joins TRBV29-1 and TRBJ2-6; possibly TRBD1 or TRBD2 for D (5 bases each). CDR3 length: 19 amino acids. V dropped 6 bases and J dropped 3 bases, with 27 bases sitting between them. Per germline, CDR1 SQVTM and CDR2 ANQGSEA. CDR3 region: CSVQVGTALSIGGANVLTF. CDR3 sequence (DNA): TGCAGCGTACAAGTCGGGACCGCCCTTTCCATTGGTGGGGCCAACGTCCTGACTTTC.